This is a list of T cell receptor beta chains from one sample in a study of CD8 T cells in Susac syndrome. TCRdb itself ran the immunoSEQ multiplex PCR reads through MiXCR, one entry per CDR3 protein. Counted here are some 190,000 distinct CDR3 sequences, about 94% occurring once; the ten biggest clones make up approximately 0.15%. Sequenced material: CD4+ T cells from PBMCs. These receptors were taken from a human donor with Susac syndrome. Both conserved end residues are part of each CDR3. D genes are given only for firm matches. Size is omitted from some rows. Given values are once, few, many or a class for expanded clones.

j_call: TRBJ2-5; clone_size: .; d_call: .; cdr3_length: 11; v_call: TRBV30; cdr3_aa: CAWSVAEPQYF; cdr3_nt: TGTGCCTGGAGTGTCGCCGAGCCCCAGTACTTC
j_call: TRBJ2-5; clone_size: .; d_call: .; cdr3_length: 14; v_call: TRBV10-3; cdr3_aa: CAISESMARETQYF; cdr3_nt: TGTGCCATCAGTGAGTCGATGGCCCGGGAGACCCAGTACTTC
j_call: TRBJ2-3; clone_size: .; d_call: .; cdr3_length: 16; v_call: TRBV15; cdr3_aa: CATSRDGGPVPDTQYF; cdr3_nt: TGTGCCACCAGCAGAGATGGGGGGCCAGTCCCAGATACGCAGTATTTT
j_call: TRBJ1-2; clone_size: .; d_call: TRBD1; cdr3_length: 16; v_call: TRBV9; cdr3_aa: CASSNHPGQEAYGYTF; cdr3_nt: TGTGCCAGCAGCAACCATCCGGGACAGGAAGCTTATGGCTACACCTTC
j_call: TRBJ2-3; clone_size: .; d_call: .; cdr3_length: 11; v_call: TRBV29-1; cdr3_aa: CSVEGPDTQYF; cdr3_nt: TGCAGCGTTGAGGGGCCAGATACGCAGTATTTT
j_call: TRBJ2-2; clone_size: .; d_call: TRBD1; cdr3_length: 19; v_call: TRBV4-2; cdr3_aa: CASSQKRGRDRLYTGELFF; cdr3_nt: TGTGCCAGCAGCCAAAAGCGTGGTCGGGACAGACTCTACACCGGGGAGCTGTTTTTT
j_call: TRBJ1-6; clone_size: .; d_call: .; cdr3_length: 16; v_call: TRBV5-1; cdr3_aa: CASSLDLVANNSPLHF; cdr3_nt: TGCGCCAGCAGCTTGGATCTGGTCGCCAATAATTCACCCCTCCACTTT
j_call: TRBJ2-5; clone_size: .; d_call: TRBD2; cdr3_length: 13; v_call: TRBV11-2; cdr3_aa: CASSGGVQETQYF; cdr3_nt: TGTGCCAGCAGCGGGGGGGTCCAAGAGACCCAGTACTTC
j_call: TRBJ2-3; clone_size: .; d_call: .; cdr3_length: 12; v_call: TRBV3-1; cdr3_aa: CASSLTRDTQYF; cdr3_nt: TGTGCCAGCAGTCTGACTCGAGATACGCAGTATTTT
j_call: TRBJ2-7; clone_size: .; d_call: .; cdr3_length: 16; v_call: TRBV20-1; cdr3_aa: CSARDWGGQGGYEQYF; cdr3_nt: TGCAGTGCTAGAGATTGGGGGGGGCAGGGAGGCTACGAGCAGTACTTC
j_call: TRBJ1-4; clone_size: .; d_call: .; cdr3_length: 13; v_call: TRBV27; cdr3_aa: CASRRRDGEKLFF; cdr3_nt: TGTGCCAGCAGGAGAAGGGATGGTGAAAAACTGTTTTTT
j_call: TRBJ1-4; clone_size: once; d_call: TRBD1; cdr3_length: 13; v_call: TRBV20-1; cdr3_aa: CSARQGENEKLFF; cdr3_nt: TGCAGTGCCCGACAGGGGGAGAATGAAAAACTGTTTTTT
j_call: TRBJ2-7; clone_size: .; d_call: TRBD2; cdr3_length: 15; v_call: TRBV19; cdr3_aa: CASSISPDSTSDKYF; cdr3_nt: TGTGCCAGTAGTATAAGCCCAGACTCCACTAGCGATAAGTACTTC
j_call: TRBJ1-6; clone_size: .; d_call: TRBD1; cdr3_length: 15; v_call: TRBV12-5; cdr3_aa: CASGLTDSGGGPLHF; cdr3_nt: TGTGCTAGTGGTTTGACGGACAGTGGAGGGGGCCCCCTCCACTTT
j_call: TRBJ1-2; clone_size: .; d_call: .; cdr3_length: 13; v_call: TRBV12-3/TRBV12-4; cdr3_aa: CASSLVSGYGYTF; cdr3_nt: TGTGCCAGCAGTTTAGTGTCAGGGTATGGCTACACCTTC
j_call: TRBJ1-5; clone_size: .; d_call: TRBD1; cdr3_length: 13; v_call: TRBV20-1; cdr3_aa: CSAYPGGGQPQHF; cdr3_nt: TGCAGTGCCTACCCAGGGGGTGGTCAGCCCCAGCATTTT
j_call: TRBJ2-7; clone_size: once; d_call: TRBD2; cdr3_length: 16; v_call: TRBV7-9; cdr3_aa: CASSPGLAGGQSEQYF; cdr3_nt: TGTGCCAGCAGTCCAGGACTAGCGGGGGGGCAGAGCGAGCAGTACTTC
j_call: TRBJ2-7; clone_size: .; d_call: .; cdr3_length: 14; v_call: TRBV5-1; cdr3_aa: CASWHDMGPYEQYF; cdr3_nt: TGCGCCAGCTGGCATGACATGGGGCCCTACGAGCAGTACTTC
j_call: TRBJ2-7; clone_size: .; d_call: .; cdr3_length: 13; v_call: TRBV18; cdr3_aa: CASSPRGDNEQYF; cdr3_nt: TGTGCCAGCTCACCCAGGGGAGACAACGAGCAGTACTTC
j_call: TRBJ1-5; clone_size: .; d_call: .; cdr3_length: 14; v_call: TRBV29-1; cdr3_aa: CSVGDGGGNQPQHF; cdr3_nt: TGCAGCGTCGGTGATGGAGGGGGCAATCAGCCCCAGCATTTT
j_call: TRBJ2-1; clone_size: .; d_call: TRBD2; cdr3_length: 15; v_call: TRBV30; cdr3_aa: CAWSPTSGGYNEQFF; cdr3_nt: TGTGCCTGGAGCCCGACTAGCGGGGGGTACAATGAGCAGTTCTTC
j_call: TRBJ1-2; clone_size: .; d_call: TRBD1; cdr3_length: 13; v_call: TRBV2; cdr3_aa: CASSEMGQNGYTF; cdr3_nt: TGTGCCAGCAGTGAGATGGGACAGAATGGCTACACCTTC
j_call: TRBJ2-7; clone_size: .; d_call: .; cdr3_length: 12; v_call: TRBV12-3/TRBV12-4; cdr3_aa: CASSLGGTGATF; cdr3_nt: TGTGCCAGCAGTTTAGGTGGGACCGGGGCTACATTC
j_call: TRBJ1-1; clone_size: .; d_call: .; cdr3_length: 13; v_call: TRBV27; cdr3_aa: CASRGIDGTEAFF; cdr3_nt: TGTGCCAGCAGAGGGATTGATGGCACTGAAGCTTTCTTT
j_call: TRBJ1-1; clone_size: .; d_call: .; cdr3_length: 14; v_call: TRBV5-1; cdr3_aa: CASSLVPQAAEAFF; cdr3_nt: TGCGCCAGCAGCTTGGTCCCTCAAGCGGCTGAAGCTTTCTTT
j_call: TRBJ2-7; clone_size: few; d_call: TRBD1; cdr3_length: 14; v_call: TRBV6-2/TRBV6-3; cdr3_aa: CASSGQGPYYEQYF; cdr3_nt: TGTGCCAGCTCGGGACAGGGACCCTACTACGAGCAGTACTTC
j_call: TRBJ2-5; clone_size: .; d_call: .; cdr3_length: 15; v_call: TRBV2; cdr3_aa: CASSTSLGTQETQYF; cdr3_nt: TGTGCCAGCAGCACTTCGTTGGGGACCCAAGAGACCCAGTACTTC
j_call: TRBJ1-2; clone_size: .; d_call: .; cdr3_length: 12; v_call: TRBV7-2; cdr3_aa: CASSFNSGGYTF; cdr3_nt: TGTGCCAGCAGCTTTAACAGCGGCGGCTACACCTTC
j_call: TRBJ2-7; clone_size: .; d_call: TRBD1; cdr3_length: 17; v_call: TRBV6-5; cdr3_aa: CASSYSTGASSSYEQYF; cdr3_nt: TGTGCCAGCAGTTACTCGACAGGGGCCAGCAGCTCCTACGAGCAGTACTTC
j_call: TRBJ1-2; clone_size: .; d_call: .; cdr3_length: 14; v_call: TRBV9; cdr3_aa: CASSVGTAGYGYTF; cdr3_nt: TGTGCCAGCAGCGTAGGGACAGCCGGGTATGGCTACACCTTC
j_call: TRBJ2-7; clone_size: .; d_call: .; cdr3_length: 15; v_call: TRBV4-2; cdr3_aa: CASSQAGRASYEQYF; cdr3_nt: TGTGCCAGCAGCCAAGCAGGCAGGGCTAGTTACGAGCAGTACTTC
j_call: TRBJ2-5; clone_size: .; d_call: .; cdr3_length: 16; v_call: TRBV15; cdr3_aa: CATSSLDSSWQETQYF; cdr3_nt: TGTGCCACCAGCAGCCTGGACAGCTCTTGGCAAGAGACCCAGTACTTC
j_call: TRBJ2-7; clone_size: .; d_call: .; cdr3_length: 14; v_call: TRBV5-4; cdr3_aa: CASSPATGLGEQYF; cdr3_nt: TGTGCCAGCAGCCCCGCGACCGGGTTGGGGGAGCAGTACTTC
j_call: TRBJ2-3; clone_size: .; d_call: .; cdr3_length: 15; v_call: TRBV10-3; cdr3_aa: CAITRGAGSTDTQYF; cdr3_nt: TGTGCCATCACCCGAGGCGCAGGAAGCACAGATACGCAGTATTTT
j_call: TRBJ2-7; clone_size: once; d_call: .; cdr3_length: 15; v_call: TRBV2; cdr3_aa: CASSGQRSGSYEQYF; cdr3_nt: TGTGCCAGCAGCGGCCAACGGAGCGGATCCTACGAGCAGTACTTC
j_call: TRBJ2-7; clone_size: .; d_call: TRBD1; cdr3_length: 13; v_call: TRBV20-1; cdr3_aa: CSARGAGGYEQYF; cdr3_nt: TGCAGTGCTAGAGGGGCAGGGGGCTACGAGCAGTACTTC
j_call: TRBJ1-2; clone_size: .; d_call: .; cdr3_length: 16; v_call: TRBV19; cdr3_aa: CASSMGLLASNYGYTF; cdr3_nt: TGTGCCAGTAGTATGGGCCTCCTAGCTTCTAACTATGGCTACACCTTC
j_call: TRBJ2-5; clone_size: .; d_call: TRBD2; cdr3_length: 14; v_call: TRBV28; cdr3_aa: CASSWGLAQETQYF; cdr3_nt: TGTGCCAGCAGTTGGGGACTAGCACAAGAGACCCAGTACTTC
j_call: TRBJ2-1; clone_size: .; d_call: TRBD1; cdr3_length: 18; v_call: TRBV20-1; cdr3_aa: CSVKRGRGLVGSYNEQFF; cdr3_nt: TGCAGTGTTAAGAGGGGAAGGGGGCTCGTCGGCTCCTACAATGAGCAGTTCTTC
j_call: TRBJ1-5; clone_size: .; d_call: TRBD1; cdr3_length: 14; v_call: TRBV7-2; cdr3_aa: CASSGDRSHQPQHF; cdr3_nt: TGTGCCAGCAGCGGGGACAGGAGTCATCAGCCCCAGCATTTT
j_call: TRBJ1-1; clone_size: .; d_call: TRBD1; cdr3_length: 14; v_call: TRBV10-3; cdr3_aa: CAIRGDRMNTEAFF; cdr3_nt: TGTGCCATCAGGGGGGACAGAATGAACACTGAAGCTTTCTTT
j_call: TRBJ2-3; clone_size: .; d_call: .; cdr3_length: 16; v_call: TRBV7-3; cdr3_aa: CASRLFGTTSTDTQYF; cdr3_nt: TGTGCCAGCAGACTCTTCGGGACAACTAGCACAGATACGCAGTATTTT
j_call: TRBJ1-2; clone_size: .; d_call: .; cdr3_length: 16; v_call: TRBV6-2/TRBV6-3; cdr3_aa: CASSLPTGFLNYGYTF; cdr3_nt: TGTGCCAGCAGCCTGCCGACAGGATTTCTAAACTATGGCTACACCTTC
j_call: TRBJ2-2; clone_size: .; d_call: TRBD2; cdr3_length: 14; v_call: TRBV7-2; cdr3_aa: CASSPQTSLGELFF; cdr3_nt: TGTGCCAGCAGCCCCCAGACTAGCCTCGGGGAGCTGTTTTTT
j_call: TRBJ2-3; clone_size: .; d_call: .; cdr3_length: 15; v_call: TRBV11-1; cdr3_aa: CASSWTGHLTDTQYF; cdr3_nt: TGTGCCAGCAGCTGGACCGGCCACCTGACAGATACGCAGTATTTT
j_call: TRBJ2-5; clone_size: .; d_call: .; cdr3_length: 14; v_call: TRBV7-2; cdr3_aa: CASSTRQTQETQYF; cdr3_nt: TGTGCCAGCAGCACCCGACAGACGCAAGAGACCCAGTACTTC
j_call: TRBJ2-4; clone_size: .; d_call: .; cdr3_length: 16; v_call: TRBV7-2; cdr3_aa: CASSSSTGMVKNIQYF; cdr3_nt: TGTGCCAGCAGCTCCTCGACAGGCATGGTCAAAAACATTCAGTACTTC
j_call: TRBJ2-3; clone_size: .; d_call: TRBD2; cdr3_length: 16; v_call: TRBV15; cdr3_aa: CATSRGGLGSTDTQYF; cdr3_nt: TGTGCCACCAGCAGGGGTGGACTAGGTTCTACAGATACGCAGTATTTT
j_call: TRBJ1-2; clone_size: .; d_call: .; cdr3_length: 16; v_call: TRBV27; cdr3_aa: CASSKQGGTVNYGYTF; cdr3_nt: TGTGCCAGCAGTAAGCAAGGGGGAACGGTTAACTATGGCTACACCTTC
j_call: TRBJ1-1; clone_size: .; d_call: .; cdr3_length: 13; v_call: TRBV7-9; cdr3_aa: CASSEGRPGEAFF; cdr3_nt: TGTGCCAGCAGCGAGGGCAGACCGGGAGAAGCTTTCTTT
j_call: TRBJ1-2; clone_size: .; d_call: TRBD1; cdr3_length: 15; v_call: TRBV6-1; cdr3_aa: CASSAGTGVDYGYTF; cdr3_nt: TGTGCCAGCAGTGCCGGGACAGGGGTTGACTATGGCTACACCTTC
j_call: TRBJ2-1; clone_size: once; d_call: .; cdr3_length: 13; v_call: TRBV7-2; cdr3_aa: CASSLTVNNEQFF; cdr3_nt: TGTGCCAGCAGCCTGACAGTAAACAATGAGCAGTTCTTC
j_call: TRBJ1-6; clone_size: .; d_call: .; cdr3_length: 14; v_call: TRBV9; cdr3_aa: CASSVVGDSSPLHF; cdr3_nt: TGTGCCAGCAGCGTAGTCGGGGATAGCTCACCCCTCCACTTT
j_call: TRBJ2-1; clone_size: .; d_call: TRBD2; cdr3_length: 15; v_call: TRBV6-2/TRBV6-3; cdr3_aa: CASPRLAGNTNEQFF; cdr3_nt: TGTGCCAGCCCGAGACTAGCGGGGAACACCAATGAGCAGTTCTTC
j_call: TRBJ2-2; clone_size: .; d_call: .; cdr3_length: 14; v_call: TRBV12-3/TRBV12-4; cdr3_aa: CASSPRTYTGELFF; cdr3_nt: TGTGCCAGCAGTCCTAGGACCTACACCGGGGAGCTGTTTTTT
j_call: TRBJ2-1; clone_size: .; d_call: .; cdr3_length: 13; v_call: TRBV7-8; cdr3_aa: CASSPITHNEQFF; cdr3_nt: TGTGCCAGCAGCCCAATAACGCACAATGAGCAGTTCTTC
j_call: TRBJ2-2; clone_size: .; d_call: .; cdr3_length: 17; v_call: TRBV4-3; cdr3_aa: CASSTRWRGLGTGELFF; cdr3_nt: TGCGCCAGCAGCACACGCTGGAGGGGGCTGGGGACCGGGGAGCTGTTTTTT
j_call: TRBJ2-7; clone_size: .; d_call: .; cdr3_length: 12; v_call: TRBV28; cdr3_aa: CASSPVFDEQYF; cdr3_nt: TGTGCCAGCAGCCCCGTTTTCGACGAGCAGTACTTC